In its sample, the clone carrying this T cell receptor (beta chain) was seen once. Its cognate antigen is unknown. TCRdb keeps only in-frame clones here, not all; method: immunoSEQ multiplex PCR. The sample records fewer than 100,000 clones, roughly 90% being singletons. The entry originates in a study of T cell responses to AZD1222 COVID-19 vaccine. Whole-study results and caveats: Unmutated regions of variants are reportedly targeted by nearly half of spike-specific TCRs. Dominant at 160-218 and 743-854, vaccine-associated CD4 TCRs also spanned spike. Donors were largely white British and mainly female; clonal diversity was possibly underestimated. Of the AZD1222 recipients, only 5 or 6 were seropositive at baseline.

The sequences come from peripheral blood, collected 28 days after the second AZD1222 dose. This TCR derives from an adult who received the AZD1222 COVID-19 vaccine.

The CDR3 region is CASSRRDRGLSNQPQHF. The CDR3 DNA follows: TGTGCCAGCAGCCGCCGGGACAGGGGCCTTAGCAATCAGCCCCAGCATTTT. The rearrangement joins TRBV11-3 to TRBJ1-5, with 10 positions matching TRBD1. With 5 bases clipped from V and 0 bases from J, the junction kept 7 bases outside the gene matches. From germline, CDR1 is SGHNT and CDR2 YENEEA. This CDR3 spans 17 amino acids.